The entry below describes one T cell receptor (beta chain). The target antigen is unknown. The sample comes from a study of identical twins. Study findings and constraints: The conclusions drew on cross-sectional statistical analysis instead of tracking the same donors.

A single record per CDR3 protein comes from TCRdb applying MiXCR to the 5' RACE reads. This table holds some 710,000 distinct CDR3 sequences, around 6.1% found once. J lost 4 bases, V lost 7 bases, and 5 bases had no gene match. The CDR3 covers 14 residues. The germline CDR1 and CDR2 sequences are MDHEN and SYDVKM. The rearrangement joins TRBV28 to TRBJ2-1, with 9 bases that match TRBD1. The source material was naive T cells sorted from blood. The sequence was collected from a man between 18 and 35 years old in good health. In DNA, the CDR3 is TGTGCCAGCACCCCGACAGGGGGGTACAATGAGCAGTTCTTC. Amino acids: CASTPTGGYNEQFF.